The 5 T cell receptor beta chains given below trace back to one sample, sequenced in a study of T cell responses to AZD1222 COVID-19 vaccine. Only in-frame clones appear in the TCRdb table, and some are missing; sequencing was by immunoSEQ multiplex PCR. Of 110,000 to 150,000 clones listed, roughly 90% are singletons. The input for sequencing was peripheral blood, taken on day 0 of AZD1222 vaccination. The receptor source for this set is an adult in good health.

The rearrangement links TRBV4-1 to TRBJ1-4; possible D gene TRBD1, 5 bases. V was pared by 4 bases and J by 2 bases, with 11 bases between. The germline gives CDR1 MGHRA, CDR2 YSYEKL. This CDR3 spans 15 amino acids. The CDR3, as DNA: TGCGCCAGCAGCCGTCCTGGGGGGACTAATGAAAAACTGTTTTTT. Translating it yields CASSRPGGTNEKLFF.

The genes are TRBV5-1 and TRBJ1-2, with D uncertain. The CDR3 is 14 amino acids. The germline CDR1 and CDR2 sequences are SGHRS and YFSETQ. Between the trimmed V and J ends, which lost 2 bases and 4 bases, there was a span of 12 bases. CDR3 loop: CASSFSESLYGYTF. The CDR3 DNA reads TGCGCCAGCAGCTTCTCTGAATCCCTCTATGGCTACACCTTC.

This CDR3 reads CASSPLTGGRNEQFF. The CDR3 region has the DNA TGCGCCAGCAGCCCTCTAACGGGAGGACGCAATGAGCAGTTCTTC. The V gene is TRBV5-1, the J gene TRBJ2-1; the match to TRBD2 covers 7 bases. Germline V CDR1 and CDR2: SGHRS, YFSETQ. The CDR3 spans 15 residues. Unmatched junction bases numbered 10, after V lost 4 bases and J lost 6 bases. The whole variable domain, filled in from reference TRBV5-1 and TRBJ2-1, reads KAGVTQTPRYLIKTRGQQVTLSCSPISGHRSVSWYQQTPGQGLQFLFEYFSETQRNKGNFPGRFSGRQFSNSRSEMNVSTLELGDSALYLCASSPLTGGRNEQFFGPGTRLTVL.

The V call is TRBV19, the J call TRBJ2-1; 15 nucleotides agree with TRBD2. This CDR3 has 18 amino acids. V was pared by 5 bases and J by 0 bases, with 5 bases of the junction left unmatched. Looked up from germline, CDR1 is LNHDA and CDR2 is SQIVND (reference sequence). The CDR3 reads CASSPGTSGGSSYNEQFF. In DNA form, the CDR3 reads TGTGCCAGTAGTCCAGGGACTAGCGGGGGGAGCTCCTACAATGAGCAGTTCTTC.

The J gene is TRBJ2-1, the V gene TRBV10-3; D possibly corresponds to TRBD2 (7 bases). Germline CDR1 reads ENHRY; CDR2 reads SYGVKD. The CDR3 extends over 13 amino acids. Trimming took 8 bases from V and 3 from J, leaving 11 bases between them. CDR3: CAIGGAVYNEQFF. The CDR3 bases are TGTGCCATCGGGGGGGCCGTCTACAATGAGCAGTTCTTC.